This T cell receptor (beta chain) was captured by sequencing in a study of early T cells in non-severe SARS-CoV-2 infection. Study information: The input, bulk RNA from unsorted whole blood, was sequenced, and chains were unpaired.

Separate cDNA molecules each had unique molecular identifiers attached to them. TCRdb analysed the 5' RACE reads with MiXCR anew, one entry per CDR3 protein. The table has 30,000 to 40,000 distinct CDR3 sequences, about 5% seen once. Study-wide results and limits: Anti-spike CD8 responses were favored in VDJdb matching, and private and CD4 specificities were missed.

Trimming shortened V by 1 base and J by 10 bases, and 8 bases separated the two germline ends. Germline V CDR1 and CDR2: LNHNV, YYDKDF (reference sequence). CDR3 length equals 12 residues. The sample holds a few counts of this clonotype. Its antigen is unidentified. Sequenced input: whole blood. V gene TRBV15 combines with J gene TRBJ2-4; tentatively, D is TRBD1 or TRBD2 (5 bases each). This clonotype was obtained from an adult who was a healthcare worker with PCR-confirmed SARS-CoV-2 infection or an uninfected control (not recorded which). CDR3 residues: CATSRVRGIQYF. In DNA form, the CDR3 reads TGTGCCACCAGCAGAGTGAGGGGAATTCAGTACTTC.